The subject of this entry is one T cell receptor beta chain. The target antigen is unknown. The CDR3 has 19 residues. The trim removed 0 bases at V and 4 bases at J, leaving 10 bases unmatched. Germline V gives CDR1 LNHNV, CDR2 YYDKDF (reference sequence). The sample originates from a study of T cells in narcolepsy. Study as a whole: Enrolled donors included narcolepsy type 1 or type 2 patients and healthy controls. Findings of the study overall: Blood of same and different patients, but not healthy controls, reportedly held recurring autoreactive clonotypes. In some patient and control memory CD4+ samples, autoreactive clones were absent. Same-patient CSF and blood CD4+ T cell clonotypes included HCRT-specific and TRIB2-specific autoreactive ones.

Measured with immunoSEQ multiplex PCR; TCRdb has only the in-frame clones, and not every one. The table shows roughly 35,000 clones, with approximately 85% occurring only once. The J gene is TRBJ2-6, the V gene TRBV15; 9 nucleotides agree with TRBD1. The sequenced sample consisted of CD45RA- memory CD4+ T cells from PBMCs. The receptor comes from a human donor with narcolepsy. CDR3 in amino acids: CATSRDPPGQGSGANVLTF. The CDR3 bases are TGTGCCACCAGCAGAGATCCTCCGGGACAGGGTTCCGGGGCCAACGTCCTGACTTTC.